The 30 T cell receptor beta chains below were found in one sample sequenced in a study of T-cell reconstitution after alpha-beta-depleted transplantation in children. Preparation of the TCRbeta library involved a method that used unique molecular identifiers. MiXCR, applied by TCRdb to the PCR reads, yields one record per CDR3 protein. The table lists hundreds of thousands of distinct CDR3 sequences, over 10% of them singletons. The specimen was PBMCs, collected before TCRalphabeta/CD19-depleted stem cell transplant. The source of these receptors is a girl aged 2-10 years with congenital amegakaryocytic thrombocytopenia, due to receive a stem cell transplant.

This clonotype was found a few times. This sequence joins TRBV5-1 and TRBJ1-1; possibly TRBD1 for D (6 bases). The CDR3 is made up of 17 amino acids. The germline CDR1 and CDR2 sequences are SGHRS and YFSETQ. Trimming took off 0 bases at V and 2 bases at J, with 17 bases between the two ends. CDR3 region: CASSLALGGAANTEAFF. CDR3 nucleotide sequence: TGCGCCAGCAGCTTGGCCTTGGGGGGGGCAGCAAACACTGAAGCTTTCTTT.

There are many counts of this clonotype. The chain has TRBV5-1 and TRBJ1-2; possibly TRBD1 for D (5 bases). Between the trimmed V and J ends, which lost 4 bases and 0 bases, there was a span of 13 bases. Per germline, CDR1 SGHRS and CDR2 YFSETQ. The CDR3 covers 15 residues. The DNA for the CDR3 is TGCGCCAGCAGCACCTCAGGGCCAGCTAACTATGGCTACACCTTC. It codes for CASSTSGPANYGYTF. Drawing the rest from reference TRBV5-1 and TRBJ1-2, the complete variable domain is KAGVTQTPRYLIKTRGQQVTLSCSPISGHRSVSWYQQTPGQGLQFLFEYFSETQRNKGNFPGRFSGRQFSNSRSEMNVSTLELGDSALYLCASSTSGPANYGYTFGSGTRLTVV.

This clonotype was seen ten or more times. The rearrangement uses TRBV20-1 and TRBJ2-7; no firm D call. The length of the CDR3 is 11 residues. Germline V CDR1 and CDR2: DFQATT, SNEGSKA (reference sequence). Trimming removed 6 bases from V and 2 bases from J, with 8 bases in between. The CDR3 spells CSAPKAYEQYF. CDR3 coding DNA: TGCAGTGCACCGAAAGCCTACGAGCAGTACTTC.

This clonotype was picked up many times. The chain joins TRBV20-1 to TRBJ2-1, with D tentatively TRBD1 (5 bases). V lost 1 base and J lost 6, with 16 bases in between. Germline V CDR1 and CDR2: DFQATT, SNEGSKA (reference sequence). The CDR3 has 15 amino acids. The CDR3 DNA is TGCAGTGCTAGAGTCGACAGTTTCCTCTCCAATGAGCAGTTCTTC. This encodes CSARVDSFLSNEQFF.

In its sample, this clonotype was seen a few times. V usage is TRBV30 and J usage is TRBJ2-7; 8 nucleotides align to TRBD1. Germline CDR1 is GTSNPN and CDR2 is SVGIG (reference sequence). The CDR3 is 12 amino acids. J was trimmed by 6 bases and V by 8 bases; bases with no gene match: 9. The CDR3 region is CALVPGGGEQYF. The CDR3 region has the DNA TGTGCCCTGGTCCCAGGGGGCGGCGAGCAGTACTTC.

This clonotype was observed at least ten times. The V call is TRBV6-5, the J call TRBJ1-1; no clear D. The CDR3 totals 14 residues. Germline V CDR1 and CDR2: MNHEY, SVGAGI. V gave up 2 bases and J gave up 0 bases, with 7 bases separating them. For the CDR3, the DNA is TGTGCCAGCAGTTACCGGACGGTGAACACTGAAGCTTTCTTT. Translated: CASSYRTVNTEAFF.

Many counts were recorded for this clonotype. The chain carries TRBV4-2 and TRBJ1-5; D gene unclear. Germline V gene lookup returns CDR1 LGHNA and CDR2 YNFKEQ. CDR3 length equals 14 residues. Trimming removed 0 bases at V and 1 base at J, with 4 bases between. The CDR3 here is CASSQEGSNQPQHF. CDR3 DNA: TGTGCCAGCAGCCAAGAAGGGAGCAATCAGCCCCAGCATTTT.

This chain connects TRBV7-6 to TRBJ2-1, with TRBD2 as a possible D gene (6 bases). The length of the CDR3 is 16 residues. The V end lost 1 base, the J end lost 4 bases, and 14 bases lay between the germline ends. Germline values: CDR1 SGHVS, CDR2 FNYEAQ. CDR3 sequence: CASSLGRLALYNEQFF. The CDR3 coding sequence is TGTGCCAGCAGCTTAGGGAGGCTAGCGCTATACAATGAGCAGTTCTTC.

In regard to this clonotype: A clone one base away is much larger, so this may be a read error. The chain recombines TRBV21-1 with TRBJ2-1; the table calls TRBD2, which could not be checked here. TRBV21-1 is noted as a pseudogene. The CDR3 contains 16 residues. In DNA, the CDR3 is TGTTCCAGCAGCAGGCCCCAAGCGGGAGTTAGCAATGAGCAGTTCTTC. Translation: CSSSRPQAGVSNEQFF.

This clonotype was counted many times. This chain links TRBV5-1 with TRBJ2-1; tentatively, D is TRBD1 or TRBD2 (5 bases each). Germline lookup yields CDR1 SGHRS and CDR2 YFSETQ. The CDR3 runs 13 residues. V was clipped by 5 bases and J by 5 bases, with 11 bases between them. Here the CDR3 reads CASRSGTDNEQFF. CDR3 bases: TGCGCCAGCAGATCCGGGACCGACAATGAGCAGTTCTTC.

This clonotype was seen ten or more times. This sequence joins TRBV12-3 or TRBV12-4 and TRBJ1-1; perhaps TRBD1 as D (5 bases). Trimming pared 6 bases from V and 6 bases from J, leaving 11 bases between. The CDR3 loop spans 12 amino acids. The CDR3 coding sequence is TGTGCCAGCAGCCCAGGGAGGCCTGAAGCTTTCTTT. This gives the protein CASSPGRPEAFF.

The chain carries TRBV5-1 and TRBJ2-7; D call uncertain. This CDR3 has 14 amino acids. V lost 0 bases, J lost 3 bases, and 10 bases lay in between. Per the germline V gene, CDR1 is SGHRS and CDR2 is YFSETQ. In DNA form, the CDR3 reads TGCGCCAGCAGCTTGGGAGCAGGAAACTACGAGCAGTACTTC. Translation: CASSLGAGNYEQYF. Full variable domain (rest looked up from reference TRBV5-1 and TRBJ2-7): KAGVTQTPRYLIKTRGQQVTLSCSPISGHRSVSWYQQTPGQGLQFLFEYFSETQRNKGNFPGRFSGRQFSNSRSEMNVSTLELGDSALYLCASSLGAGNYEQYFGPGTRLTVT.

A remark on this clonotype: A much larger clone lies a single base off, so this may be a read error. The rearrangement uses TRBV5-6 and TRBJ2-5; no clear D. The length of the CDR3 is 13 residues. The V and J ends lost 5 bases and 4 bases respectively, with 12 bases between them. The germline CDR1 and CDR2 sequences are SGHDT and YYEEEE. CDR3 coding DNA: TGTGCCAGCAGGATCGGTGGGTCAGAGACCCAGTACTTC. Its protein product is CASRIGGSETQYF.

This clonotype was counted only a few times. The gene calls are TRBV2 and TRBJ2-1; 9 bases agree with TRBD2. CDR3 size: 14 residues. Germline V gives CDR1 SNHLY, CDR2 FYNNEI. Losses at the gene ends were 7 bases for V and 9 bases for J; bases not matched to a gene: 10. DNA for the CDR3: TGTGCCAGCAATTGGGCGGGAGGGAACGGTGAGCAGTTCTTC. This translates into CASNWAGGNGEQFF.

The sample holds a few counts of this clonotype. The CDR3 loop reads CASSYSGSGNEQFF. The CDR3 DNA reads as TGTGCCAGCAGTTACTCAGGGTCCGGCAATGAGCAGTTCTTC. This rearrangement joins TRBV6-5 to TRBJ2-1, with no clear D. Deletions cut 0 bases from V and 6 bases from J, with 9 bases between. Per germline, CDR1 MNHEY and CDR2 SVGAGI. This CDR3 contains 14 residues.

This clonotype was seen many times. The V call is TRBV20-1, the J call TRBJ2-3, with 7 bases lining up with TRBD1. J lost 2 bases, V lost 3 bases, and 11 bases had no gene match. This CDR3 is 16 amino acids long. The V gene's germline CDR1 is DFQATT and CDR2 SNEGSKA (reference sequence). CDR3 residues: CSASSPGRGPTDTQYF. The CDR3 region has the DNA TGCAGTGCTAGCAGCCCTGGTAGGGGGCCCACAGATACGCAGTATTTT.

This rearrangement joins TRBV20-1 to TRBJ2-7; possibly TRBD2 for D (5 bases). This CDR3 has 12 residues. Between the trimmed V and J ends, which lost 4 bases and 0 bases, there was a span of 7 bases. CDR1 is DFQATT, CDR2 SNEGSKA, per germline (reference sequence). The CDR3 here is CSAKTNSYEQYF. The CDR3 DNA reads TGCAGTGCTAAGACTAACTCCTACGAGCAGTACTTC.

As for this clonotype: This may be a read error, as it is one base from a much larger clone. This sequence joins TRBV7-2 and TRBJ2-1; D not certain. The CDR3 loop spans 13 amino acids. V lost 2 bases to trimming and J lost 8 bases, with 10 bases between them. CDR1 and CDR2 from the germline V gene are SGHTA and FQGNSA. For the CDR3, the DNA is TGTGCCAGCAGCTTATTCTCGGGTTATGAGCAGTTCTTC. It specifies CASSLFSGYEQFF.

This clonotype was counted at least ten times. CDR3 nucleotide sequence: TGCAGCGTTGGCCTGGCACACGATGAGCAGTTCTTC. It is translated as CSVGLAHDEQFF. This chain links TRBV29-1 with TRBJ2-1; no clear D. Germline CDR1 reads SQVTM; CDR2 reads ANQGSEA. The ends were cut back, 4 bases at V and 8 bases at J, with 12 bases in the middle. The CDR3 length is 12 residues.

Here the CDR3 DNA reads TGTGCCATCAGTGAGCAGGGTGCGATAAGGTACGAGCAGTACTTC. This encodes CAISEQGAIRYEQYF. This rearrangement joins TRBV10-3 to TRBJ2-7; D might be TRBD1 (5 bases). CDR1 ENHRY and CDR2 SYGVKD come from the germline V gene. The germline V and J ends were trimmed by 2 bases and 4 bases, with 15 bases remaining between them. This CDR3 has 15 residues.

This clonotype was detected a few times. In DNA form, the CDR3 reads TGTGCCCGCGTCGAAAGGACAGGGAACTATGGCTACACCTTC. Translation gives CARVERTGNYGYTF. J is TRBJ1-2 and V is TRBV6-1; 8 bases line up with TRBD1. Per germline, CDR1 MNHNS and CDR2 SASEGT. The V gene end was trimmed by 11 bases and the J gene end by 2 bases; junction bases not matched to a gene: 10. This CDR3 has 14 residues.

The chain carries TRBV11-1 and TRBJ1-1; 7 nucleotides match TRBD1. Trimming cost V 0 bases and J 5 bases; bases outside gene matches: 3. The CDR3 contains 14 residues. Looked up from germline, CDR1 is SGHAT and CDR2 is FQDESV (reference sequence). Here the CDR3 DNA reads TGTGCCAGCAGCTTAGCCGGGACAGTAACTGAAGCTTTCTTT. This gives the protein CASSLAGTVTEAFF.

This clonotype was recorded at least ten times. The chain employs TRBV10-3 and TRBJ2-2, with D unresolved. Between the trimmed V and J ends, which lost 2 bases and 8 bases, there was a span of 6 bases. The CDR3 spans 12 residues. From germline, CDR1 is ENHRY and CDR2 SYGVKD. CDR3 protein: CAISEVAGELFF. For the CDR3, the DNA is TGTGCCATCAGTGAGGTAGCTGGGGAGCTGTTTTTT.

This clonotype appeared many times. The rearrangement links TRBV11-2 to TRBJ2-3, with TRBD2 matching over 11 bases. V was pared by 5 bases and J by 6 bases, with 7 bases of the junction left unmatched. The CDR3 spans 15 residues. Germline CDR1 reads SGHAT; CDR2 reads FQNNGV. The chain's CDR3 is CASSRLAGPADTQYF. The CDR3, as DNA: TGTGCCAGCAGCAGACTAGCGGGACCCGCGGATACGCAGTATTTT.

This clonotype was picked up many times. V and J are TRBV29-1 and TRBJ2-1, with 7 bases fitting TRBD1. Germline V gene data show CDR1 as SQVTM and CDR2 as ANQGSEA. This CDR3 is built from 13 residues. J was trimmed by 4 bases and V by 4 bases; bases with no gene match: 4. The CDR3 bases are TGCAGCGTTGGAGGGGGCGCGTACAATGAGCAGTTCTTC. This encodes CSVGGGAYNEQFF.

This clonotype was observed at least ten times. The J gene is TRBJ2-7, the V gene TRBV29-1; tentatively, D is TRBD1 or TRBD2 (5 bases each). This CDR3 region has 14 residues. Trimming removed 6 bases from V and 3 bases from J, with 18 bases in between. Germline CDR1 is SQVTM and CDR2 is ANQGSEA. The CDR3 sequence: CSVQMTGLNYEQYF. CDR3 nucleotide sequence: TGCAGCGTCCAAATGACGGGGCTAAACTACGAGCAGTACTTC.

The CDR3, as DNA: TGTGCCAGCAGAGAGACAGGGAGCTCCTATAATTCACCCCTCCACTTT. Translation: CASRETGSSYNSPLHF. The chain carries TRBV12-3 or TRBV12-4 and TRBJ1-6; 7 bases are a match to TRBD1. V lost 6 bases to trimming and J lost 0 bases; unmatched junction nucleotides: 5. The CDR3 runs 16 residues.

This clonotype was picked up a small number of times. The V gene is TRBV5-1, the J gene TRBJ2-6; possible D gene TRBD1, 6 bases. Germline V CDR1 and CDR2: SGHRS, YFSETQ. Trimming took off 4 bases at V and 2 bases at J, with 10 bases between the two ends. The CDR3 consists of 15 residues. CDR3 in DNA: TGCGCCAGCAGCCTTCAGGGGACTGGGGCCAACGTCCTGACTTTC. It encodes CASSLQGTGANVLTF.

This clonotype was found a few times. The rearrangement uses TRBV18 and TRBJ2-2; 7 bases agree with TRBD2. The CDR3 sequence is 18 residues long. Trimming removed 3 bases from V and 0 bases from J; junction bases left unmatched: 10. Germline values: CDR1 KGHSH, CDR2 LQKENI. DNA of the CDR3: TGTGCCAGCTCACCTCGGAGCGGGACCCAAACGAACACCGGGGAGCTGTTTTTT. Protein: CASSPRSGTQTNTGELFF.

This clonotype was counted at least ten times. CDR3 residues: CASRLGDQPQHF. CDR3 in DNA: TGTGCCAGCCGACTAGGGGATCAGCCCCAGCATTTT. This rearrangement joins TRBV12-3 or TRBV12-4 to TRBJ1-5; possibly TRBD1 for D (5 bases). With 8 bases removed from V and 5 bases from J, the gap between germline ends came to 10 bases. The CDR3 is 12 residues long.